Only a few counts were recorded for the clone carrying this T cell receptor (beta chain). Antigen unknown. The sample originates from a study of shared clonotypes between healthy human individuals. Study results and caveats: Exclusively blood specimens were collected; tissue repertoires likely differ. Depth of sequencing was expected to influence donor clonotype sharing.

Execution of the assay was at deep level. Splitting of each subset's genomic DNA was done evenly across several immunoSEQ plates. The data were produced by immunoSEQ multiplex PCR, yet TCRdb's version contains in-frame clones alone and is incomplete. The repertoire includes roughly 1 million clones, roughly 75% of them detected once, and nearly 1.5% sits in the top ten. Germline lookup yields CDR1 DFQATT and CDR2 SNEGSKA (reference sequence). The CDR3 is 11 amino acids. V gave up 3 bases and J gave up 5 bases, with 7 bases separating them. The sequence was obtained from a man younger than 30 in good health. The genes are TRBV20-1 and TRBJ2-5; D is undetermined. The sequenced sample consisted of memory CD4+ T cells sorted from blood. Subset given: CD45RA-negative fraction. CDR3 in amino acids: CSASEEETQYF. CDR3 DNA: TGCAGTGCTAGCGAGGAGGAGACCCAGTACTTC.